Listed below are T cell receptor beta chains from one sample, sequenced in a study of CD8 T cells in ankylosing spondylitis. TCRdb processed the 5' RACE reads anew with MiXCR; each CDR3 protein has one entry. This sample has about 360,000 distinct CDR3 sequences; about 20% occur once, and the top ten carry over 10%. The sample consisted of blood, either unsorted or a sorted T cell fraction (not recorded which). The receptors come from a male donor with ankylosing spondylitis or in good health (not recorded which). The CDR3 runs from the conserved cysteine through the conserved F or W. A D gene is named only where the DNA matches it firmly. Rows may omit the clone size; those that give it use once, few, many or a size class.

clone size: NA
J gene: TRBJ2-7
V gene: TRBV2
D gene: TRBD2
CDR3 DNA: TGTGCCATCAGTTTCCCCCTACCTGGACTAGCGGGGATCCACGAGCAGTACTTC
CDR3 protein: CAISFPLPGLAGIHEQYF

clone size: NA
J gene: TRBJ2-3
V gene: TRBV6-6
D gene: NA
CDR3 DNA: TGTGCCAGCATACCCAGCGTTGGGGATACGCAGTATTTT
CDR3 protein: CASIPSVGDTQYF

clone size: NA
J gene: TRBJ2-2
V gene: TRBV7-9
D gene: NA
CDR3 DNA: TGTGCCAGCAGACCCTCCAGCTTGGTCACCGGGGAGCTGTTTTTT
CDR3 protein: CASRPSSLVTGELFF

clone size: NA
J gene: TRBJ1-1
V gene: TRBV29-1
D gene: NA
CDR3 DNA: TGCAGCGTTGAAGACGGCCTTGCGGACACTGAAGCTTTCTTT
CDR3 protein: CSVEDGLADTEAFF

clone size: NA
J gene: TRBJ1-1
V gene: TRBV9
D gene: NA
CDR3 DNA: TGTGCCAGCAGCGCGTACTCGGGGCCAAACACTGAAGCTTTCTTT
CDR3 protein: CASSAYSGPNTEAFF

clone size: few
J gene: TRBJ2-2
V gene: TRBV5-1
D gene: NA
CDR3 DNA: TGCGCCAGCAGCCCCGTAGGGGCCGGGGAGCTGTTTTTT
CDR3 protein: CASSPVGAGELFF

clone size: few
J gene: TRBJ2-3
V gene: TRBV29-1
D gene: NA
CDR3 DNA: TGCAGCGTTGAGGGGGGGACAGATAGCACAGATACGCAGTATTTT
CDR3 protein: CSVEGGTDSTDTQYF

clone size: NA
J gene: TRBJ2-7
V gene: TRBV5-1
D gene: NA
CDR3 DNA: TGCGCCAGCAGCTTGGAGGGTGCGGGCGAGCAGTACTTC
CDR3 protein: CASSLEGAGEQYF

clone size: many
J gene: TRBJ2-6
V gene: TRBV28
D gene: TRBD1
CDR3 DNA: TGTGCCAGCAGTTTCCTTCGGGACAGCCTCTCTGGGGCCAACGTCCTGACTTTC
CDR3 protein: CASSFLRDSLSGANVLTF

clone size: NA
J gene: TRBJ2-7
V gene: TRBV29-1
D gene: TRBD1
CDR3 DNA: TGCAGCGTTGAACTTCAGGAGATGGGGACAGGGGCCTACGAGCAGTACTTC
CDR3 protein: CSVELQEMGTGAYEQYF

clone size: few
J gene: TRBJ1-1
V gene: TRBV5-8
D gene: NA
CDR3 DNA: TGTGCCAGCAGCTTCGTCTCCCTAACCTCTGAAGCTTTCTTT
CDR3 protein: CASSFVSLTSEAFF

clone size: few
J gene: TRBJ2-7
V gene: TRBV30
D gene: NA
CDR3 DNA: TGTGCCTGCCGAGACGGGTTTGAGCAGTACTTC
CDR3 protein: CACRDGFEQYF

clone size: NA
J gene: TRBJ2-3
V gene: TRBV12-3/TRBV12-4
D gene: NA
CDR3 DNA: TGTGCCAGCAGTTTGAATTGGGGGCTTGTTGCAGATACGCAGTATTTT
CDR3 protein: CASSLNWGLVADTQYF

clone size: few
J gene: TRBJ2-1
V gene: TRBV6-1
D gene: NA
CDR3 DNA: TGTGCCAGCAGTGAAGCACAGGATTTCTACAATGAGCAGTTCTTC
CDR3 protein: CASSEAQDFYNEQFF

clone size: NA
J gene: TRBJ2-2
V gene: TRBV9
D gene: NA
CDR3 DNA: TGTGCCAGCAGCGGGGCAGGCCCCGGGGAGCTGTTTTTT
CDR3 protein: CASSGAGPGELFF

clone size: few
J gene: TRBJ1-4
V gene: TRBV2
D gene: NA
CDR3 DNA: TGTGCCACCGGGGACTCCCTTAATGAAAAACTGTTTTTT
CDR3 protein: CATGDSLNEKLFF

clone size: few
J gene: TRBJ2-5
V gene: TRBV20-1
D gene: NA
CDR3 DNA: TGCAGTGCTAGAGATGACTCTGGCAGGGAGACCCAGTACTTC
CDR3 protein: CSARDDSGRETQYF

clone size: NA
J gene: TRBJ1-4
V gene: TRBV4-1
D gene: NA
CDR3 DNA: TGCGCCAGCAGCCAAGAGCACGGGCTGGAAAAACTGTTTTTT
CDR3 protein: CASSQEHGLEKLFF

clone size: few
J gene: TRBJ2-7
V gene: TRBV30
D gene: NA
CDR3 DNA: NA
CDR3 protein: CAWATGSTPEYF

clone size: NA
J gene: TRBJ2-7
V gene: TRBV27
D gene: TRBD2
CDR3 DNA: TGTGCCAGCAGTTTATCGGAGGCGGGGGGCCCGTCCGAGCAGTACTTC
CDR3 protein: CASSLSEAGGPSEQYF

clone size: NA
J gene: TRBJ2-3
V gene: TRBV10-3
D gene: NA
CDR3 DNA: TGTGCCATCAGTGAGTCGGTCGAGGCAACCACTACAGATACGCAGTATTTT
CDR3 protein: CAISESVEATTTDTQYF

clone size: few
J gene: TRBJ2-3
V gene: TRBV21-1
D gene: NA
CDR3 DNA: TGTGCCAGCAGCAAAGGTCTCCCCCGCGGCGCTAGCACAGATACGCAGTATTTT
CDR3 protein: CASSKGLPRGASTDTQYF